This TCR beta chain was profiled in a study of regulatory T cells in long-lasting Graves disease. Study background: The definition of persistent Graves' disease was over 5 years of antithyroid drugs with positive TSH receptor antibodies.

Stated time point: persistent/refractory GD, antithyroid drugs over 5 years with positive TRAb. PBMC RNA was the source of the TCR library. Both iRepertoire HTBI primers and Arm-PCR of CDR3 regions were used to build the TCR beta libraries. TCRdb analysed the multiplex PCR reads with MiXCR anew, one entry per CDR3 protein. The table records over 250,000 distinct CDR3 sequences, 22% of them present only once. CDR1 LNHDA and CDR2 SQIVND come from the germline V gene (reference sequence). The CDR3 spans 16 residues. With 6 bases removed from V and 4 bases from J, the gap between germline ends came to 18 bases.

This clonotype was obtained from a female donor with Graves disease. The chain uses TRBV19 and TRBJ2-2, with D possibly being TRBD1 (5 bases). Sequencing used peripheral blood mononuclear cells (PBMCs), obtained when the disease was refractory, from a patient treated with antithyroid drugs. The CDR3 region has the DNA TGTGCCAGTAGCCCTCGAAGGGGTCAAGGCACCGGGGAGCTGTTTTTT. Protein product: CASSPRRGQGTGELFF.